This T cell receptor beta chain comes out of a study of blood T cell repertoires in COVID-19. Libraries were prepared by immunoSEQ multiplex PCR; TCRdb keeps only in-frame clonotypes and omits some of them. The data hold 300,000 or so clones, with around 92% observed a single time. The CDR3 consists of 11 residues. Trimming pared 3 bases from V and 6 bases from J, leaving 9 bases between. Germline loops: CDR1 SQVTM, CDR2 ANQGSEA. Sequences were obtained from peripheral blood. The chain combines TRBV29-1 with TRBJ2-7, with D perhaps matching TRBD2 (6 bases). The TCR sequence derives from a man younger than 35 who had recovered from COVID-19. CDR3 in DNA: TGCAGCGTTGAGAAGGGAGGCGAGCAGTACTTC. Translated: CSVEKGGEQYF.